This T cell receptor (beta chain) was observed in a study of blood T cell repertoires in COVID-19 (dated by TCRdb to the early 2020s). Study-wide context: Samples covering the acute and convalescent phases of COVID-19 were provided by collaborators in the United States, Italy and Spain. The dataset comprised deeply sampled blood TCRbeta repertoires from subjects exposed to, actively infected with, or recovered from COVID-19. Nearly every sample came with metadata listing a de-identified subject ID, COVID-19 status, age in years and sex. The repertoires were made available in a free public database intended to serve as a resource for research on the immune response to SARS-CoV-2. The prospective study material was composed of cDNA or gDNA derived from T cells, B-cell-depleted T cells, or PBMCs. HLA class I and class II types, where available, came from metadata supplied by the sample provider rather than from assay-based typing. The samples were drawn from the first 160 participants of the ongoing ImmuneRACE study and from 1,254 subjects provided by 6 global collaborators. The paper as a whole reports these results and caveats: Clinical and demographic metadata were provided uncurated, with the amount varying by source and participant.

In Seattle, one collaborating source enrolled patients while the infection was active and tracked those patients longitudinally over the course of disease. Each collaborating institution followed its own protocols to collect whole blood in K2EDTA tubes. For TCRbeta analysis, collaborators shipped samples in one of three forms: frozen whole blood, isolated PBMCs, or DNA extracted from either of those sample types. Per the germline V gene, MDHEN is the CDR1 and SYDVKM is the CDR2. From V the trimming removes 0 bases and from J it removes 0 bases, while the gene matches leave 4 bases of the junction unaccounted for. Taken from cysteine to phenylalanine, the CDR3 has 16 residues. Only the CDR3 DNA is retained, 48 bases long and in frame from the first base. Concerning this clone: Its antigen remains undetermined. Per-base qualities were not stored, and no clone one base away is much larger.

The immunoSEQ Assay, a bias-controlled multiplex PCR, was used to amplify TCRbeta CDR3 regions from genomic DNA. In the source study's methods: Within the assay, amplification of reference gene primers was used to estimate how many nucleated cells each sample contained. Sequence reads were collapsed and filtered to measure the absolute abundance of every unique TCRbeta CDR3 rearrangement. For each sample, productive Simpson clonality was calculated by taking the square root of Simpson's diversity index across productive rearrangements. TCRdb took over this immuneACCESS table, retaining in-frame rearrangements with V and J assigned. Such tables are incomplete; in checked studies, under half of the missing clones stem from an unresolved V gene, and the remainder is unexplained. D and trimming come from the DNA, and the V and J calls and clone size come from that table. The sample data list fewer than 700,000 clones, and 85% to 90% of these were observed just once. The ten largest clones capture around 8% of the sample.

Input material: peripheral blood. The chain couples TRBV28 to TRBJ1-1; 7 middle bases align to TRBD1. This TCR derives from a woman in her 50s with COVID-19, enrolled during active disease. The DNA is TGTGCCAGCAGTTTATGGGAGGACAGGATGAACACTGAAGCTTTCTTT. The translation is CASSLWEDRMNTEAFF.